The 17 T cell receptor beta chains below were found in one sample sequenced in a study of T-cell memory formation after mild COVID-19 (dated by TCRdb to the early 2020s). Libraries were made using 5' RACE. The sequencer was an Illumina NovaSeq 6000. Through fastp at Q25 and MiXCR, TCRdb rebuilt clones from the public reads, retaining in-frame beta chains. Every CDR3 protein is listed once, alongside the most common genes and DNA of its rows. Here the sample has about 470,000 distinct CDR3 sequences; around 27% occur a single time. 12% of the sample is held by the ten biggest clonotypes. The specimen sequenced was PBMCs or a T cell subset sorted from them (not recorded which). Receptor source: an adult woman who had mild COVID-19 (a few samples of this study predate the infection). The sample titles of this study are shuffled in the database, so cell type and time point are left out; the donor was told from shared clones.

In its sample, this clonotype was seen a few times. This chain uses TRBV7-9 with TRBJ1-2, with D unclear. This CDR3 spans 11 amino acids. The germline gives CDR1 SEHNR, CDR2 FQNEAQ (reference sequence). Trimming stripped 3 bases from V and 6 bases from J, with 5 bases between. The CDR3 spells CASSFQDGYTF. The CDR3 DNA follows: TGTGCCAGCAGCTTCCAGGATGGCTACACCTTC.

This clonotype occurred a few times. V is TRBV12-3 or TRBV12-4 and J is TRBJ2-3; no firm D call. There are 12 residues in the CDR3. Trimming shortened V by 3 bases and J by 5 bases, and 6 bases separated the two germline ends. The CDR3 loop is CASSLRRDTQYF. The CDR3 region has the DNA TGTGCCAGCAGTTTGAGGAGAGATACGCAGTATTTT.

This chain joins TRBV7-2 and TRBJ2-7; no clear D. V was cut by 6 bases and J by 3 bases, with 18 bases left in between. The CDR3 consists of 15 residues. Germline V gene sequence: CDR1 SGHTA, CDR2 FQGNSA. The CDR3 here is CASSQVLLNGYEQYF. For the CDR3, the DNA is TGTGCCAGCAGTCAAGTTCTCCTAAACGGCTACGAGCAGTACTTC.

This chain links TRBV15 with TRBJ2-5; maybe TRBD2 (6 bases). V gave up 0 bases and J gave up 4 bases, with 21 bases separating them. Germline CDR1 LNHNV, CDR2 YYDKDF (reference sequence). This CDR3 has 18 amino acids. The CDR3 loop reads CATSRDGGHGGPGETQYF. Here the CDR3 DNA reads TGTGCCACCAGCAGAGATGGGGGTCATGGAGGGCCTGGAGAGACCCAGTACTTC.

V and J are TRBV12-3 or TRBV12-4 and TRBJ1-2; perhaps TRBD1 as D (5 bases). CDR3 size: 16 residues. The V and J ends lost 7 bases and 0 bases respectively, with 18 bases between them. CDR3 amino acids: CASTLGGNPANYGYTF. In nucleotides, the CDR3 is TGTGCCAGCACTCTCGGGGGGAACCCAGCTAACTATGGCTACACCTTC.

This chain's CDR3 is CASSQLGGGLETQYF. CDR3 DNA: TGTGCCAGCAGCCAACTGGGCGGGGGGCTGGAGACCCAGTACTTC. This chain links TRBV11-2 with TRBJ2-5, with TRBD2 identical over 8 bases. The CDR3 runs 15 residues. V shed 5 bases and J 5 bases; nucleotides not matched to a gene: 10. Germline V gives CDR1 SGHAT, CDR2 FQNNGV.

The V gene is TRBV20-1, the J gene TRBJ1-1, with unresolved D. In germline, CDR1 is DFQATT, CDR2 SNEGSKA (reference sequence). The V gene lost 0 bases and the J gene lost 6 bases, with 14 bases spanning the gap. The CDR3 consists of 14 residues. The CDR3 sequence: CSARDIQTVAEAFF. CDR3 DNA: TGCAGTGCTAGAGATATCCAGACGGTCGCTGAAGCTTTCTTT.

This clonotype has ten or more counts. Sequence at one end of the junction differs from germline and may be a read error. The V gene is TRBV5-1, the J gene TRBJ2-7, with a tentative D call TRBD1 (6 bases). CDR1 is SGHRS, CDR2 YFSETQ, per germline. This CDR3 region has 12 residues. CDR3 bases: TGTGCCAGCAGCTCGGACAGCTACGAGCAGTACTTC. Protein sequence: CASSSDSYEQYF.

The genes are TRBV20-1 and TRBJ2-7; no clear D gene. This CDR3 is built from 14 residues. Germline loops: CDR1 DFQATT, CDR2 SNEGSKA (reference sequence). V was shortened by 3 bases and J by 2 bases, with 14 bases between the two germline ends. Here the CDR3 DNA reads TGCAGTGCTAGGATGTCCGTAGGTGCCTACGAGCAGTACTTC. Protein: CSARMSVGAYEQYF.

This clonotype was recorded a few times. The rearrangement uses TRBV24-1 and TRBJ2-7; 7 nucleotides line up with TRBD1. Germline assignment: CDR1 KGHDR and CDR2 SFDVKD. Trimming at V came to 6 bases and at J to 4 bases, leaving 5 bases not matched to a gene. This CDR3 region has 13 residues. CDR3 DNA: TGTGCCACCAGTTCCGGGACAGTATACGAGCAGTACTTC. As protein: CATSSGTVYEQYF.

This clonotype was observed a handful of times. The chain combines TRBV9 with TRBJ2-1; 8 nucleotides match TRBD2. Germline V gene sequence: CDR1 SGDLS, CDR2 YYNGEE. CDR3 length: 14 residues. After removal of 3 bases from V and 6 bases from J, the junction contained 5 bases not matched to a gene. The CDR3 loop is CASSASGTSNEQFF. DNA of the CDR3: TGTGCCAGCAGCGCCTCCGGGACTAGCAATGAGCAGTTCTTC.

The CDR3 bases are TGTGCCAGCTCACGGGACTACCGCACAGATACGCAGTATTTT. Protein: CASSRDYRTDTQYF. This chain links TRBV18 with TRBJ2-3; 7 nucleotides match TRBD2. The germline gives CDR1 KGHSH, CDR2 LQKENI. J gave up 1 base and V 4 bases, and 2 bases lay outside the gene matches. The length of the CDR3 is 14 residues.

This clonotype was detected only a few times. The chain recombines TRBV9 with TRBJ1-4; D is undetermined. Trimming stripped 3 bases from V and 0 bases from J, with 9 bases between. The length of the CDR3 is 15 residues. Germline V gene data show CDR1 as SGDLS and CDR2 as YYNGEE. This chain's CDR3 is CASSGTGATNEKLFF. In nucleotides, the CDR3 is TGTGCCAGCAGCGGGACTGGGGCAACTAATGAAAAACTGTTTTTT. The variable domain in full, completed from reference TRBV9 and TRBJ1-4, reads DSGVTQTPKHLITATGQRVTLRCSPRSGDLSVYWYQQSLDQGLQFLIQYYNGEERAKGNILERFSAQQFPDLHSELNLSSLELGDSALYFCASSGTGATNEKLFFGSGTQLSVL.

This clonotype was counted a few times. This sequence joins TRBV12-3 or TRBV12-4 and TRBJ2-6, with D maybe TRBD1 (6 bases). V was clipped by 5 bases and J by 0 bases, with 8 bases between them. The CDR3 extends over 15 amino acids. The CDR3 nucleotides are TGTGCCAGCAGTAGGACAGACTCTGGGGCCAACGTCCTGACTTTC. It is translated as CASSRTDSGANVLTF.

The chain carries TRBV7-8 and TRBJ2-3, with D maybe TRBD2 (5 bases). Germline V gives CDR1 SGHVS, CDR2 FQNEAQ. This CDR3 is built from 17 residues. V dropped 4 bases and J dropped 2 bases, with 19 bases sitting between them. The CDR3 sequence is CASSSPEERINTDTQYF. For the CDR3, the DNA is TGTGCCAGCAGCTCCCCGGAGGAGCGGATAAACACAGATACGCAGTATTTT.

V gene TRBV20-1 combines with J gene TRBJ2-1, with 7 bases fitting TRBD1. CDR3 length equals 15 residues. Germline V gene lookup returns CDR1 DFQATT and CDR2 SNEGSKA (reference sequence). Trimming cost V 1 base and J 4 bases; bases outside gene matches: 7. Here the CDR3 reads CSARARDSGYNEQFF. The CDR3 nucleotides are TGCAGTGCTAGAGCCCGGGACAGTGGGTACAATGAGCAGTTCTTC.

This chain joins TRBV5-6 and TRBJ1-1; D call uncertain. V was cut by 1 base and J by 6 bases, with 13 bases left in between. From germline, CDR1 is SGHDT and CDR2 YYEEEE. The CDR3 is made up of 14 amino acids. CDR3 residues: CASSLQGPGAEAFF. CDR3 nucleotides: TGTGCCAGCAGCTTGCAAGGTCCCGGCGCTGAAGCTTTCTTT. Combining the CDR3 with reference TRBV5-6 and TRBJ1-1 gives the whole variable domain DAGVTQSPTHLIKTRGQQVTLRCSPKSGHDTVSWYQQALGQGPQFIFQYYEEEERQRGNFPDRFSGHQFPNYSSELNVNALLLGDSALYLCASSLQGPGAEAFFGQGTRLTVV.